The 28 T cell receptor beta chains below were found in one sample sequenced in a study of blood T cell repertoires in COVID-19. The data were produced by immunoSEQ multiplex PCR, yet TCRdb's version contains in-frame clones alone and is incomplete. Of some 150,000 clones listed, under 85% are singletons. The sample consisted of peripheral blood. These receptors originate from a human donor in a cohort sampled during active COVID-19.

This clone has just one count. The genes are TRBV19 and TRBJ2-7, with a possible D match to TRBD2 (6 bases). Germline V gene data show CDR1 as LNHDA and CDR2 as SQIVND (reference sequence). The CDR3 is 13 amino acids. The V end was cut by 6 bases, the J end by 7 bases, with 16 bases between. This CDR3 reads CASRTGTLGEQYF. The CDR3 nucleotides read TGTGCCAGTAGAACCGGGACTTTAGGGGAGCAGTACTTC.

This clone was seen only a few times. This chain uses TRBV19 with TRBJ1-6; 7 bases match TRBD1. V trimming: 2 bases; J trimming: 5 bases; junction bases outside the gene matches: 6. In germline, CDR1 is LNHDA, CDR2 SQIVND (reference sequence). The CDR3 is made up of 16 amino acids. The CDR3 loop is CASSIIPGTDNSPLHF. The CDR3 DNA is TGTGCCAGTAGTATAATCCCCGGGACAGATAATTCACCCCTCCACTTT.

V is TRBV12-3 or TRBV12-4 and J is TRBJ2-3, with a tentative D call TRBD2 (7 bases). The length of the CDR3 is 13 residues. V lost 8 bases, J lost 10 bases, and 19 bases lay in between. The CDR3: CASALLGRGSQYF. The CDR3 DNA is TGTGCCAGCGCCTTACTAGGGAGGGGGTCGCAGTATTTT.

J is TRBJ1-2 and V is TRBV18, with D uncertain. Germline CDR1 is KGHSH and CDR2 is LQKENI. Deletions cut 3 bases from V and 3 bases from J, with 11 bases between. This CDR3 has 14 amino acids. The CDR3 DNA is TGTGCCAGCTCACCGGGAGGACGCCACTATGGCTACACCTTC. Translation: CASSPGGRHYGYTF.

V gene TRBV28 combines with J gene TRBJ1-3, with TRBD1 as a possible D gene (5 bases). The CDR3 is 14 residues long. V was trimmed by 5 bases and J by 4 bases, leaving 12 bases between them. Per germline, CDR1 MDHEN and CDR2 SYDVKM. This CDR3 is CASSKAAGGNTIYF. The CDR3 DNA reads TGTGCCAGCAGTAAAGCTGCAGGGGGAAACACCATATATTTT.

In nucleotides, the CDR3 is TGTGCCAGCGGAAGGACTAGCGGGAGAAACGAGCAGTACTTC. Translating it yields CASGRTSGRNEQYF. This chain connects TRBV28 to TRBJ2-7; TRBD2 aligns across 13 bases. The CDR3 length is 14 residues. Germline CDR1 is MDHEN and CDR2 is SYDVKM. Trimming cost V 8 bases and J 5 bases; bases outside gene matches: 6.

The chain combines TRBV2 with TRBJ2-7; 7 nucleotides match TRBD2. CDR1 is SNHLY, CDR2 FYNNEI, per germline. The V and J ends lost 6 bases and 2 bases, in that order; junction bases with no gene match: 7. The CDR3 runs 14 residues. As DNA, the CDR3 is TGTGCCAGCAGCCCCGGGACTACTACCTACGAGCAGTACTTC. It translates to CASSPGTTTYEQYF. The variable domain in full, with the rest retrieved from reference TRBV2 and TRBJ2-7, is EPEVTQTPSHQVTQMGQEVILRCVPISNHLYFYWYRQILGQKVEFLVSFYNNEISEKSEIFDDQFSVERPDGSNFTLKIRSTKLEDSAMYFCASSPGTTTYEQYFGPGTRLTVT.

This rearrangement joins TRBV18 to TRBJ1-2; no clear D gene. Germline-derived CDR1 and CDR2 are KGHSH and LQKENI. The germline V and J ends were trimmed by 2 bases and 7 bases, with 5 bases remaining between them. The CDR3 loop spans 11 amino acids. This CDR3 is CASSPSSGYTF. DNA for the CDR3: TGTGCCAGCTCACCATCCAGTGGCTACACCTTC.

The V call is TRBV20-1, the J call TRBJ2-3; possibly TRBD2 for D (6 bases). CDR3 length equals 15 residues. The ends were cut back, 3 bases at V and 0 bases at J, with 13 bases in the middle. The germline CDR1 and CDR2 sequences are DFQATT and SNEGSKA (reference sequence). In DNA form, the CDR3 reads TGCAGTGCTAGTCCGGCGGGGACCAGCACAGATACGCAGTATTTT. It specifies CSASPAGTSTDTQYF.

The rearrangement links TRBV7-2 to TRBJ2-7; 10 bases map to TRBD2. V trimming: 2 bases; J trimming: 5 bases; junction bases outside the gene matches: 3. Germline V lookup: CDR1 SGHTA, CDR2 FQGNSA. The CDR3 is 14 residues long. The CDR3 sequence is CASSLSTSGNEQYF. The CDR3 bases are TGTGCCAGCAGCTTATCAACTAGCGGGAACGAGCAGTACTTC.

The chain has TRBV9 and TRBJ2-7; the D gene is possibly TRBD2 (5 bases). CDR3 size: 14 residues. With 1 base removed from V and 1 base from J, the gap between germline ends came to 9 bases. The germline gives CDR1 SGDLS, CDR2 YYNGEE. For the CDR3, the DNA is TGTGCCAGCAGCGTACTTTCGGGGTCCTACGAGCAGTACTTC. It specifies CASSVLSGSYEQYF.

The chain combines TRBV19 with TRBJ2-5; 8 bases align to TRBD1. The CDR3 runs to 16 residues. Trimming cost V 5 bases and J 4 bases; bases outside gene matches: 12. Germline CDR1 reads LNHDA; CDR2 reads SQIVND (reference sequence). The CDR3 nucleotides are TGTGCCAGTAGTGTGTCGACAGGGGTCGGGAGAGAGACCCAGTACTTC. It yields the protein CASSVSTGVGRETQYF.

The chain uses TRBV11-1 and TRBJ2-1, with TRBD1 as a possible D gene (5 bases). The V gene lost 7 bases and the J gene lost 0 bases, with 7 bases spanning the gap. This CDR3 has 13 residues. Germline V gene sequence: CDR1 SGHAT, CDR2 FQDESV (reference sequence). The DNA of the CDR3 is TGTGCCAGCACTGACAGCTCCTACAATGAGCAGTTCTTC. Translation: CASTDSSYNEQFF.

The CDR3, as DNA: TGTGCCAGCAGCCCGGGACAGTCAACTGGAAACACCATATATTTT. Protein: CASSPGQSTGNTIYF. This chain uses TRBV9 with TRBJ1-3; 7 bases align to TRBD1. The CDR3 is 15 amino acids. V lost 4 bases, J lost 2 bases, and 6 bases stayed unmatched. CDR1 and CDR2 from the germline V gene are SGDLS and YYNGEE.

This chain joins TRBV5-1 and TRBJ1-2; 7 bases fit TRBD1. The junction had 8 bases not matched to a gene; V was cut back by 3 bases and J by 6 bases. Germline values: CDR1 SGHRS, CDR2 YFSETQ. This CDR3 spans 14 amino acids. The CDR3 DNA sequence: TGCGCCAGCAGCTGGACGACCGGGACAGATGGCTACACCTTC. It specifies CASSWTTGTDGYTF.

This rearrangement joins TRBV6-6 to TRBJ1-5, with D uncertain. The CDR3 has 13 amino acids. With 5 bases removed from V and 7 bases from J, the gap between germline ends came to 12 bases. Germline V gene sequence: CDR1 MNHNY, CDR2 SVGAGI (reference sequence). The CDR3 loop reads CASSRAREQPQHF. The CDR3 nucleotides read TGTGCCAGCAGTAGGGCTCGGGAGCAGCCCCAGCATTTT.

The chain recombines TRBV7-2 with TRBJ2-1, with a weak D call TRBD2 (6 bases). Trimming took 7 bases from V and 5 from J, leaving 12 bases between them. CDR1 and CDR2 from the germline V gene are SGHTA and FQGNSA. The CDR3 runs to 13 residues. In DNA form, the CDR3 reads TGTGCCAGCAAACGGAGGGTCGACAATGAGCAGTTCTTC. Translating gives CASKRRVDNEQFF.

This sequence joins TRBV19 and TRBJ1-3; possibly TRBD1 for D (5 bases). V lost 5 bases and J 0 bases, leaving 11 bases between the germline ends. CDR1 LNHDA and CDR2 SQIVND come from the germline V gene (reference sequence). This CDR3 has 15 amino acids. Here the CDR3 reads CASSYLRASGNTIYF. DNA of the CDR3: TGTGCCAGTAGTTACCTCAGGGCCTCTGGAAACACCATATATTTT.

Turning to this clone: Other DNA variants within this sample encode the same CDR3. CDR3 nucleotides: TGTGCCAGCTCACCGGCTGTGACCGGGGAGCTGTTTTTT. Translation gives CASSPAVTGELFF. The V gene is TRBV18, the J gene TRBJ2-2; no definite D call. V was cut by 3 bases and J by 5 bases, with 7 bases left in between. The CDR3 consists of 13 residues. Germline loops: CDR1 KGHSH, CDR2 LQKENI.

This clone was picked up one time. The chain links TRBV7-6 to TRBJ2-5; D call uncertain. The CDR3 runs 15 residues. The V gene lost 3 bases and the J gene lost 2 bases, with 13 bases spanning the gap. Germline CDR1 and CDR2: SGHVS and FNYEAQ. The CDR3 here is CASSLGRPPQETQYF. CDR3 nucleotide sequence: TGTGCCAGCAGCTTGGGCAGGCCTCCACAAGAGACCCAGTACTTC.

The chain combines TRBV7-9 with TRBJ2-1; TRBD2 matches 13 bases. CDR1 is SEHNR, CDR2 FQNEAQ, per germline (reference sequence). This CDR3 region has 12 residues. J gave up 15 bases and V 4 bases, and 3 bases lay outside the gene matches. CDR3 amino acids: CASSSGLAGMFF. The CDR3 nucleotides are TGTGCCAGCAGCTCGGGACTAGCGGGGATGTTCTTC.

The chain couples TRBV9 to TRBJ1-2; D gene unclear. The germline V and J ends were trimmed by 1 base and 8 bases, with 12 bases remaining between them. The V gene's germline CDR1 is SGDLS and CDR2 YYNGEE. CDR3 size: 13 residues. CDR3 amino acids: CASSVHTSGGYTF. In DNA, the CDR3 is TGTGCCAGCAGCGTACACACGTCGGGAGGCTACACCTTC.

A single count supports this clone. The chain is built from TRBV6-5 and TRBJ2-5; no clear D. The CDR3 runs to 12 residues. V lost 8 bases and J 4 bases, leaving 11 bases between the germline ends. Germline V gene sequence: CDR1 MNHEY, CDR2 SVGAGI. In DNA form, the CDR3 reads TGTGCCAGCGGCAACCGAAGAGAGACCCAGTACTTC. It is translated as CASGNRRETQYF.

This chain connects TRBV7-2 to TRBJ2-7; 8 positions match TRBD2. Germline CDR1 is SGHTA and CDR2 is FQGNSA. The junction had 2 bases not matched to a gene; V was cut back by 5 bases and J by 5 bases. The CDR3 covers 12 residues. CDR3 DNA: TGTGCCAGCAGCCTTAGCGGGAACGAGCAGTACTTC. Encoded protein: CASSLSGNEQYF.

This chain uses TRBV5-1 with TRBJ2-1; 8 bases agree with TRBD1. V shed 0 bases, J shed 8 bases, and the junction held 7 bases outside the gene matches. Per germline, CDR1 SGHRS and CDR2 YFSETQ. The length of the CDR3 is 15 residues. The CDR3 protein is CASSLVQGASYEQFF. In DNA, the CDR3 is TGCGCCAGCAGCTTGGTGCAGGGGGCGTCATATGAGCAGTTCTTC.

This clone came up a few times. The chain couples TRBV7-2 to TRBJ1-5, with 9 bases aligning to TRBD1. The CDR3 runs to 16 residues. J gave up 6 bases and V 1 base, and 7 bases lay outside the gene matches. Looked up from germline, CDR1 is SGHTA and CDR2 is FQGNSA. CDR3 residues: CASSLEPTGGFQPQHF. Here the CDR3 DNA reads TGTGCCAGCAGCTTAGAGCCTACAGGGGGCTTTCAGCCCCAGCATTTT.

This clone was seen once. The rearrangement uses TRBV19 and TRBJ2-2; TRBD1 might be the D (7 bases). The CDR3 has 16 residues. The V gene's germline CDR1 is LNHDA and CDR2 SQIVND (reference sequence). The V gene lost 5 bases and the J gene lost 4 bases, with 17 bases spanning the gap. The CDR3: CASSLGQGEVTGELFF. The CDR3 DNA sequence: TGTGCCAGTAGTCTAGGGCAGGGGGAGGTCACCGGGGAGCTGTTTTTT.

The V gene is TRBV7-8, the J gene TRBJ1-4; 10 nucleotides agree with TRBD1. V shed 4 bases and J 4 bases; nucleotides not matched to a gene: 6. The CDR3 contains 16 residues. CDR1 and CDR2 from the germline V gene are SGHVS and FQNEAQ. The CDR3 sequence: CASSSKRTGGNEKLFF. The CDR3 DNA reads as TGTGCCAGCAGCTCTAAACGGACAGGGGGTAATGAAAAACTGTTTTTT.